The sequence of this T cell receptor beta chain was determined in a study of T cell repertoires in cytomegalovirus infection. Study information: CMV infection and matching HLA type were both indicated by public TCR beta signatures. Findings and caveats of the study: Public TCR beta family frequency separated CMV-and-HLA carriers, including in an independent cohort. Across the ex vivo response, the dominant clonotypes were HLA-C-restricted CMV-specific TCR beta clonotypes.

In regard to this clonotype: What it binds is not known.

Each CDR3 protein is one row after TCRdb ran MiXCR on the reads. This table has nearly 550,000 distinct CDR3 sequences, 16% appearing once. The TCR originated in a human donor in good health (CMV status not recorded). Some clones in this sample may be carry-over from other donors' samples. Material for sequencing was CD8+ T cells from PBMCs.

The CDR3 loop reads CASSQEGTGGHGYTF. CDR3 sequence (DNA): TGTGCCAGCAGCCAAGAAGGGACAGGGGGTCATGGCTACACCTTC. The chain couples TRBV14 to TRBJ1-2, with 11 nucleotides matching TRBD1. The ends lost 0 bases at V and 6 bases at J; junction bases unmatched: 3. From germline, CDR1 is SGHDN and CDR2 FVKESK. The CDR3 totals 15 residues.